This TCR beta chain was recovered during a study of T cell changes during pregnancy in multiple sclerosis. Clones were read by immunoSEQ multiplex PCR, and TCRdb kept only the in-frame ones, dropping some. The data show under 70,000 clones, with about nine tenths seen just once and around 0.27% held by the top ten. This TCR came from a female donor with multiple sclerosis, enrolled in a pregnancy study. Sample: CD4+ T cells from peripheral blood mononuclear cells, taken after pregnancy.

The CDR3 bases are TGCGCCAGCAGTGAGCTGGACACCCTCTATGGCTACACCTTC. Translating it yields CASSELDTLYGYTF. The chain recombines TRBV10-2 with TRBJ1-2; TRBD1 is a possible D gene (5 bases). CDR1 and CDR2 from the germline V gene are WSHSY and SAAADI. The CDR3 covers 14 residues. V was cut by 2 bases and J by 4 bases, with 11 bases left in between.